The clone carrying this T cell receptor (beta chain) came up many times. This sample stems from a study of blood T cells in healthy people across ages. A J-beta primer mix and a sample-barcoded 5' primer were used in a second PCR of about 7 to 11 cycles. Via MiXCR, TCRdb re-called the 5' RACE reads, giving one row per CDR3 protein. The table shows 710,000 or so distinct CDR3 sequences, with approximately 31% occurring only once. Unmatched junction bases numbered 8, after V lost 3 bases and J lost 6 bases. CDR3 size: 17 residues. The chain is built from TRBV12-3 or TRBV12-4 and TRBJ2-1; TRBD2 agrees at 13 bases. Sequenced input: blood. The TCR was taken from an elderly woman in good health. Here the CDR3 DNA reads TGTGCCAGCAGTTTGTTACTAGCGGGGGGGCCTGTCAATGAGCAGTTCTTC. Its translation: CASSLLLAGGPVNEQFF.